Here is one T cell receptor (beta chain) with its context. The antigen is not known. As the library was built, unique molecular identifiers were attached to individual cDNA molecules. Each CDR3 protein gets one entry after TCRdb re-called the RACE reads with MiXCR. The sample has nearly 350,000 distinct CDR3 sequences; approximately 6.9% are singletons. The germline gives CDR1 SGHAT, CDR2 FQNNGV. V was pared by 0 bases and J by 11 bases, with 10 bases between. The CDR3 contains 12 residues. Time point described: patch test 1, 2 weeks after DPC sensitization. As to treatment: therapeutic diphenylcyclopropenone sensitization with weekly scalp DPC. Samples of blood were obtained prior to the application of each patch test. The source of the sample is a study of human T cells and chemical hapten exposure. The overall study: TCR yields per sample varied mostly from small pooled library volume differences.

Study-wide results and limits: The study found that DPC sensitization did not change TCRs above 1 in 1000 frequency.

The source material was whole blood, sampled in connection with sensitization to the hapten diphenylcyclopropenone (DPC). The rearrangement links TRBV11-2 to TRBJ1-2; D is ambiguous. This clonotype originated in a woman aged 18-29 years with alopecia areata. Some clones in this sample may be carry-over from other donors' samples. The CDR3, as DNA: TGTGCCAGCAGCTTAGATCGGGCAGAATACACCTTC. This translates into CASSLDRAEYTF.